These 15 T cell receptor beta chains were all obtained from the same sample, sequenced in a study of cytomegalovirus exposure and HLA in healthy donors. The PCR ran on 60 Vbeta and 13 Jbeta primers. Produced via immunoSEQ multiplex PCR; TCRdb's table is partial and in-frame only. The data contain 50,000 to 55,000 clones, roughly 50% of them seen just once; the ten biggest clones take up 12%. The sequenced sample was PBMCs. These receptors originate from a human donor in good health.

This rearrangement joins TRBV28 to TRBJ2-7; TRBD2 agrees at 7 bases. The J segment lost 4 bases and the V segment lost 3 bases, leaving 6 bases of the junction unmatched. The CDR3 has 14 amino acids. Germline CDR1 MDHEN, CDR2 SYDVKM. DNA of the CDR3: TGTGCCAGCAGTTTGGGCGGGGAGGGTTACGAGCAGTACTTC. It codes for CASSLGGEGYEQYF.

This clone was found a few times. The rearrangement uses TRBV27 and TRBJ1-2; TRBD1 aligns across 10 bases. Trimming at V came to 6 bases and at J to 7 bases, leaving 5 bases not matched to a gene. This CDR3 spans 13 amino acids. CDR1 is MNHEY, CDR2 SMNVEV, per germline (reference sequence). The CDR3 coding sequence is TGTGCCAGCAGCTGGGACAGGGGAAGTGGCTACACCTTC. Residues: CASSWDRGSGYTF.

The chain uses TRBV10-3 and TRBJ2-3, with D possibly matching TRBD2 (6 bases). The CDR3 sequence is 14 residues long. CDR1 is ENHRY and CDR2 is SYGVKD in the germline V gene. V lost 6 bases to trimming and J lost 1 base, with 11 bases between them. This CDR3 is CAIRGGGGTDTQYF. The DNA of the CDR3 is TGTGCCATCAGGGGAGGAGGAGGCACAGATACGCAGTATTTT.

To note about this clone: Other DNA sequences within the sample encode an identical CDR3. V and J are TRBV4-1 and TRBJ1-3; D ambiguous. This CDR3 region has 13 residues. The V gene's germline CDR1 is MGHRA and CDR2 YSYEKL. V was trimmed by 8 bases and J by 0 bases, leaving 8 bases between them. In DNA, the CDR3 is TGCGCCAGCGGACTTTCCTCTGGAAACACCATATATTTT. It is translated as CASGLSSGNTIYF.

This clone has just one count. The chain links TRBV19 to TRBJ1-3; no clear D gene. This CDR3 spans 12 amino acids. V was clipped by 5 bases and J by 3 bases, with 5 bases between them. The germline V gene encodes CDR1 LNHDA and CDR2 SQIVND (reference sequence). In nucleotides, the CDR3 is TGTGCCAGTAGTCCGGGTGGAAACACCATATATTTT. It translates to CASSPGGNTIYF.

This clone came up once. The CDR3 DNA follows: TGCAGTGCTCGCAGGGCCTCTGAAGCTTTCTTT. Translating gives CSARRASEAFF. The gene calls are TRBV20-1 and TRBJ1-1, with D possibly matching TRBD1 (5 bases). Germline V CDR1 and CDR2: DFQATT, SNEGSKA (reference sequence). Trimming took off 5 bases at V and 6 bases at J, with 10 bases between the two ends. The CDR3 sequence is 11 residues long.

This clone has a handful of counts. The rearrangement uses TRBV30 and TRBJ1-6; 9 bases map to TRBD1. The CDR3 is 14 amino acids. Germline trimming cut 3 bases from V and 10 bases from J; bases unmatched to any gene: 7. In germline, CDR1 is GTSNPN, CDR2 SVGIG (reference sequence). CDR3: CAWSPGQGNSPLHF. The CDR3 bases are TGTGCCTGGAGCCCGGGACAGGGCAACTCACCCCTCCACTTT.

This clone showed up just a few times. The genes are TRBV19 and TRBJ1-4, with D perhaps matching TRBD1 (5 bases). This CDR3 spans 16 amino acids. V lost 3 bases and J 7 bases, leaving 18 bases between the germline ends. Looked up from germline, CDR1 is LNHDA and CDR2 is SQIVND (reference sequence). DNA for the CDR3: TGTGCCAGTAGTATGTCTGGGGCAGGGCTACTTGAAAAACTGTTTTTT. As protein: CASSMSGAGLLEKLFF.

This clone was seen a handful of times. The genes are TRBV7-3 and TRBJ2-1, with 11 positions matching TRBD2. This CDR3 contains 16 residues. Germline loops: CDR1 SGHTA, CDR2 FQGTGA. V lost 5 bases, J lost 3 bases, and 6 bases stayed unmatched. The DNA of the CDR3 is TGTGCCAGCAGCCCAACACTAGCGGGGGACTACAATGAGCAGTTCTTC. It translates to CASSPTLAGDYNEQFF.

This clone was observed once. CDR3 DNA sequence: TGTGCCAGCAACCTGGGGCACAGAACAACCAATCAGCCCCAGCATTTT. Translation: CASNLGHRTTNQPQHF. The genes are TRBV5-5 and TRBJ1-5; the D gene is possibly TRBD1 (5 bases). This CDR3 spans 16 amino acids. Trimming took off 6 bases at V and 3 bases at J, with 19 bases between the two ends. Germline CDR1 reads SGHKS; CDR2 reads YYEKEE (reference sequence).

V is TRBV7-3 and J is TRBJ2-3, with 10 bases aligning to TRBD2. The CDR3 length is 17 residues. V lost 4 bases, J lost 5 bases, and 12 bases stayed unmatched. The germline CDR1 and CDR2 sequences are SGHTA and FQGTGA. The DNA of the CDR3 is TGTGCCAGCAGCTCGGACCTTAGCGGGGGGCGGAGAGATACGCAGTATTTT. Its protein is CASSSDLSGGRRDTQYF.

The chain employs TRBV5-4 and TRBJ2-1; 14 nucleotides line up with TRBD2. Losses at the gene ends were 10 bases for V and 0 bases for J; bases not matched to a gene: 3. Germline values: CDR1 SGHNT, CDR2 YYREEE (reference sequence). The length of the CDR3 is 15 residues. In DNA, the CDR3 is TGTGCCGGGACTAGCGGGGGCCCCTCCTACAATGAGCAGTTCTTC. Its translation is CAGTSGGPSYNEQFF.

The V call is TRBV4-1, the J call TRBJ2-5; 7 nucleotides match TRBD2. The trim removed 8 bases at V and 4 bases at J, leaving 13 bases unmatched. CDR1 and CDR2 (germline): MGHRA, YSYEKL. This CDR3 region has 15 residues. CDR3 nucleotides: TGCGCCAGCGGGGCGACGGACGGGGAGGGAGAGACCCAGTACTTC. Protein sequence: CASGATDGEGETQYF.

The CDR3 nucleotides are TGTGCCAGCAGCGTAGAAGGAGGTTTAGGACTCCGGGGAACGCAGTATTTT. It specifies CASSVEGGLGLRGTQYF. The genes are TRBV9 and TRBJ2-3; TRBD2 is a possible D gene (5 bases). V was clipped by 0 bases and J by 9 bases, with 23 bases between them. Germline assignment: CDR1 SGDLS and CDR2 YYNGEE. The CDR3 is 17 residues long.

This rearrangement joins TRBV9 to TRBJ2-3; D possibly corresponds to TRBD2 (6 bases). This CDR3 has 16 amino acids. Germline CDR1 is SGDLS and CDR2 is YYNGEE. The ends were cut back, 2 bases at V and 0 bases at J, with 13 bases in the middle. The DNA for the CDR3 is TGTGCCAGCAGCGTGAGAGGACTAACTAGCACAGATACGCAGTATTTT. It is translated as CASSVRGLTSTDTQYF.